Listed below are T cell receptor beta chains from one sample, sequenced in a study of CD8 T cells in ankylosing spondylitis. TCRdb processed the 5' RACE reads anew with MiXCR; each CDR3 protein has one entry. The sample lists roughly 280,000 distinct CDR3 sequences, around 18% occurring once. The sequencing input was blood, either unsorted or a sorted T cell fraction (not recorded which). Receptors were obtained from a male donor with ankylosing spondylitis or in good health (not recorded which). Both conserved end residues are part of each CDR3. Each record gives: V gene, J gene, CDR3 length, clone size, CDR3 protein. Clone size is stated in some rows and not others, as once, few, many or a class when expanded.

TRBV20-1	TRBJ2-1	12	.	CSAEDGTYEQFF
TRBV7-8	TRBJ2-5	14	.	CASKTSGSVETQYF
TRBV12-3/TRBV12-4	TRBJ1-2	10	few	CATRRGGYTF
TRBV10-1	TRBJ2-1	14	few	CASSRDRVNNEQFF
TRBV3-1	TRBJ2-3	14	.	CASSQSAGVDTQYF
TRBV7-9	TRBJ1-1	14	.	CASSLLDRDTEAFF
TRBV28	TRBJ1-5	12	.	CAIRTGPQPQHF
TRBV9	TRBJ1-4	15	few	CASSVGPGTNEKLFF
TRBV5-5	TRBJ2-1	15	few	CASSPDRYSYNEQFF
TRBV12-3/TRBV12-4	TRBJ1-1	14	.	CASSSQGRSTEAFF
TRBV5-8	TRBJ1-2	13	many	CASSSRNNYGYTF
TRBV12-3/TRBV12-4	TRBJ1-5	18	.	CASNHDPGQYISNQPQHF
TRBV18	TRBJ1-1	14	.	CASSPLGVGAEAFF
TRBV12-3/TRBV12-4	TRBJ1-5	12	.	CASSDIGQPQHF
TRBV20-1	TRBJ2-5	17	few	CSASPGQGSYGQETQYF
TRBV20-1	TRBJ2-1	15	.	CSARDTGAAINEQFF
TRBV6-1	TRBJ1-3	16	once	CASSRNIQGAGNTIYF
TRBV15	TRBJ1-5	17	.	CATSRDPRTGGNQPQHF
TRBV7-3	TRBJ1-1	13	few	CASGQASNTEAFF
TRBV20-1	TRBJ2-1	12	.	CSASSMDNEQFF
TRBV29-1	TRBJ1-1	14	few	CSVEPGLENTEAFF
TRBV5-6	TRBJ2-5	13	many	CASSLRGQETQYF
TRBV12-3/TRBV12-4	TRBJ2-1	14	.	CASSLVDFKHEQFF
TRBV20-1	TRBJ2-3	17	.	CSASLAGLAGGTDTQYF
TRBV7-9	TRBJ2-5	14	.	CASSPGLLGETQYF
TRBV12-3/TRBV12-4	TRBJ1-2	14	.	CASSFSGRGGGYTF
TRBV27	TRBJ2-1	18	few	CASSLWVGLAGAGNEQFF
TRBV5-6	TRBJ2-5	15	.	CASSLGDRLQETQYF
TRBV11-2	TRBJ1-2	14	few	CASSFGNSVSGYTF
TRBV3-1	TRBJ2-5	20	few	CASSQVVPGLAGSNTETQYF
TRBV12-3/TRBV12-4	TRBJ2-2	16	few	CASSLRPKRIPGELFF
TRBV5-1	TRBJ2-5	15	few	CASSPGTSGGETQYF
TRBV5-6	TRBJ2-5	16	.	CASSPRLGGKKETQYF
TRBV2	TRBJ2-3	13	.	CASPDRNADTQYF
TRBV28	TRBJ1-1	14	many	CASRQGGMNTEAFF
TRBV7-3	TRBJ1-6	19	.	CASSVCKGHILWDNSPLHF
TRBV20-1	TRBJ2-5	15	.	CSAGESGRFQETQYF
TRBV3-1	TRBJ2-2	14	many	CASQEGASTGELFF
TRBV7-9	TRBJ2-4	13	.	CASSVTGRDIQYF
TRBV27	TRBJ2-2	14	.	CASSPRGRPGELFF
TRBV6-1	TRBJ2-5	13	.	CASSVGMLETQYF
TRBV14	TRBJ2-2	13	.	CASSQDLAGELFF